This T cell receptor (beta chain) comes out of a study of shared clonotypes between healthy human individuals. Terminally differentiated effector memory CD45RA+ cells were excluded from the naive CD8 cells, which were CD45RO-negative and positively selected for CCR7. The method was immunoSEQ multiplex PCR; TCRdb's version includes in-frame clones alone and lacks a portion of them. Of around 700,000 clones listed, roughly 94% are singletons. The V end was cut by 4 bases, the J end by 0 bases, with 16 bases between. The germline V gene encodes CDR1 KGHSH and CDR2 LQKENI. This CDR3 is 17 amino acids long.

The gene calls are TRBV18 and TRBJ2-1; no definite D call. Specimen: naive CD8+ T cells sorted from blood. The sequence came from a man aged 25 to 40 in good health. The CDR3, as DNA: TGTGCCAGCTCACTATACTCTACCTCCGACTCCTACAATGAGCAGTTCTTC. Encoded protein: CASSLYSTSDSYNEQFF.